This T cell receptor (beta chain) emerged from a study of CD4+ T cells in melanoma. Study results and limitations: A reported correlation linked neoantigen-specific CD4+ T cells to CD8+, macrophage and B cell function. In melanoma, neoantigen-specific CD4+ T cells reportedly differed in differentiation state.

About this clone: Antigen: not known. The junction shows a germline mismatch at one end, possibly a read error.

Sequencing was performed with immunoSEQ multiplex PCR; in TCRdb, only in-frame clones are kept and a portion is missing. The sample holds approximately 14,000 clones, roughly 83% seen once. Germline-derived CDR1 and CDR2 are SGHKS and YYEKEE (reference sequence). The CDR3 is made up of 13 amino acids. The chain links TRBV5-5 to TRBJ1-1; the D is unclear. The sequence came from a human donor with melanoma. The sample consisted of cells from a culture (not recorded whether cultured in vitro). CDR3 DNA sequence: TGTGCCAGCAGCCCCCCTGGGAGAGGCGCCTTATCCTTT. Its translation: CASSPPGRGALSF. Full variable domain (remainder filled in from reference TRBV5-5 and TRBJ1-1): DAGVTQSPTHLIKTRGQQVTLRCSPISGHKSVSWYQQVLGQGPQFIFQYYEKEERGRGNFPDRFSARQFPNYSSELNVNALLLGDSALYLCASSPPGRGALSFGQGTRLTVV.